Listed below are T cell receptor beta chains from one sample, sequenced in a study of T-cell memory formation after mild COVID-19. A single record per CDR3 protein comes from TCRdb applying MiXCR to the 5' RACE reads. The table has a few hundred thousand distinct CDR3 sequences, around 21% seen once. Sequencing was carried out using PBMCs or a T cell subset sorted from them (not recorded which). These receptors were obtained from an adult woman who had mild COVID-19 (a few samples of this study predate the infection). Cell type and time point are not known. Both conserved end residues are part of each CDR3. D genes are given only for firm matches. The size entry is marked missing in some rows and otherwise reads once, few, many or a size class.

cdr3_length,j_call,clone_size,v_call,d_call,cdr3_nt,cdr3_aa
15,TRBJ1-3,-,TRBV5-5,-,TGTGCCAGCAGCCAAGGAGGTCTCTCTGGAAACACCATATATTTT,CASSQGGLSGNTIYF
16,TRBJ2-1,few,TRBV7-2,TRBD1,TGTGCCAGCAGGCCACCCCAGGGGGTATCCTCCAATGAGCAGTTCTTC,CASRPPQGVSSNEQFF
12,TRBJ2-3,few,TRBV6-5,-,TGTGCCAGCAGTCCACAGGACTCCGCGCAGTATTTT,CASSPQDSAQYF
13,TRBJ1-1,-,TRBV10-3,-,TGTGCCATCAGTGGAGGGGGAAGCCTTGAAGCTTTCTTT,CAISGGGSLEAFF
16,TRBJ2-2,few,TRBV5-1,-,TGCGCCAGCAGCACTGGGACGGAGTATATGACCGGGGAGCTGTTTTTT,CASSTGTEYMTGELFF
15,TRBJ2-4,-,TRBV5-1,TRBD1,TGCGCCAGCAGCACAACCGGGACAGGGGGAAACATTCAGTACTTC,CASSTTGTGGNIQYF
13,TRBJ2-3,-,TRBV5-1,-,TGCGCCAGCCGCCCAGGGCGGGAAGATACGCAGTATTTT,CASRPGREDTQYF
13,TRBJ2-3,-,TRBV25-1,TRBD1,TGTGCCATGACTGCTCAGGGGGCAGATACGCAGTATTTT,CAMTAQGADTQYF
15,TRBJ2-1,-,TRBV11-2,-,TGTGCCAGCAGCTTAGTGAGGGGGGTGGGAAATGAGCAGTTCTTC,CASSLVRGVGNEQFF
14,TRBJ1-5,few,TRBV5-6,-,TGTGCCAGCAGCTTTTCAGGGTATAGCCAGCCCCAGCATTTT,CASSFSGYSQPQHF
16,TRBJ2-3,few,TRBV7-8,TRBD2,TGTGCCAGCAGCTTAGAAATGGCGGGAGGGACAGATACGCAGTATTTT,CASSLEMAGGTDTQYF
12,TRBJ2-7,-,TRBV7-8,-,TGTGCCAGCAGCCATCAGGGTAACGAGCAGTACTTC,CASSHQGNEQYF
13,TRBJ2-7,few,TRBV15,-,TGTGCCACCAGCCGGGCCAGGGCCTACGAGCAGTACTTC,CATSRARAYEQYF
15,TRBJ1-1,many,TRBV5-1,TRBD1,TGCGCCAGCAGCTTGGATGGGGCAGGGGGCACTGAAGCTTTCTTT,CASSLDGAGGTEAFF
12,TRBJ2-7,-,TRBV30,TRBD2,TGTGCCTGCCGAGCGGGGGGGCCCAAGCAGTACTTC,CACRAGGPKQYF
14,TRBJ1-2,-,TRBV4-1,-,TGCGCCAGCAGCCAAGTGGGGAGCCCCTATGGCTACACCTTC,CASSQVGSPYGYTF
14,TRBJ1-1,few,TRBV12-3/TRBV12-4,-,TGTGCCAGCAGTCCCACCGGCCCGGCCTCTGAAGCTTTCTTT,CASSPTGPASEAFF
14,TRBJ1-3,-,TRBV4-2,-,TGTGCCAGCAGCCCCCTTAGCTCTGGAAACACCATATATTTT,CASSPLSSGNTIYF
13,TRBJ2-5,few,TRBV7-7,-,TGTGCTAGCAGCAGTGGACTGTTGGAGACCCAGTACTTC,CASSSGLLETQYF
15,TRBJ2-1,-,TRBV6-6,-,TGTGCCAGCAGTCGTGAACTCTCCGGGCCCCGTGAGCAGTTCTTC,CASSRELSGPREQFF
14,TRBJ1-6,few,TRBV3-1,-,TGTGCCAGCAGCCCTCGCGGGACGCGTTCACCCCTCCACTTT,CASSPRGTRSPLHF
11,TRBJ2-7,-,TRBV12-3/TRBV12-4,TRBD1,TGTGCCAGCAACAGGGGTGGAGAGCAGTACTTC,CASNRGGEQYF
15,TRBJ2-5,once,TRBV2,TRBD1,TGTGCCAGCAGGGAACAGACAGGGATAGGGGAGACCCAGTACTTC,CASREQTGIGETQYF
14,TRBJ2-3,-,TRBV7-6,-,TGTGCCAGCAGCCCAGACTATGGGGCAGATACGCAGTATTTT,CASSPDYGADTQYF
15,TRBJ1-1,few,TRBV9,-,TGTGCCAGCAGCCCGGGGGGGCGGTGGAACACTGAAGCTTTCTTT,CASSPGGRWNTEAFF
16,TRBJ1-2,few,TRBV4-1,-,TGCGCCAGCAGCCAAACTTCAGGGGTGAATTACTATGGCTACACCTTC,CASSQTSGVNYYGYTF
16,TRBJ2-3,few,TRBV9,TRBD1,TGTGCCAGCAGCGTAGTCGAGACAGGGGTCACAGATACGCAGTATTTT,CASSVVETGVTDTQYF
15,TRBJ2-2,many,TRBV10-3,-,TGTGCCATCAGTGGGAGGGGCCCTCCAACCGGGGAGCTGTTTTTT,CAISGRGPPTGELFF
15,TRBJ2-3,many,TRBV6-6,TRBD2,TGTGCCAGCAGTAGCGATAGCGGGGGGGCAGATACGCAGTATTTT,CASSSDSGGADTQYF
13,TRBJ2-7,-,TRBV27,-,TGTGCCAGCAGTTTATCTCAGGACTACGAGCAGTACTTC,CASSLSQDYEQYF
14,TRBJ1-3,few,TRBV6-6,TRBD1,TGTGCCAGCAGCCCCGACAGGGGTCGAAACACCATATATTTT,CASSPDRGRNTIYF
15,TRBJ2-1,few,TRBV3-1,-,TGTGCCAGCAGCCAAGGGGTCGGTCGTTTGGGTGAGCAGTTCTTC,CASSQGVGRLGEQFF
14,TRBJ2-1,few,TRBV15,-,TGTGCCACCAGCAGAGGGGGGGACAGCAATGAGCAGTTCTTC,CATSRGGDSNEQFF
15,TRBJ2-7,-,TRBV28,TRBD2,TGTGCCAGCAACCCAGAGGCTAGCGGGGGGAACGAGCAGTACTTC,CASNPEASGGNEQYF
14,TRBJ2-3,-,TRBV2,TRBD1,TGTGCCAGTAAGACACGGACAGGAGGAGATACGCAGTATTTT,CASKTRTGGDTQYF
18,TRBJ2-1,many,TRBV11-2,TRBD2,TGTGCCAGCAGCCCGGGACTAGCGGGGGGGCAGTATCTTAATGAGCAGTTCTTC,CASSPGLAGGQYLNEQFF
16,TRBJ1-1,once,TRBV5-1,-,TGCGCCAGCAGCTTGGGTGGGATGCCGGGGCACACTGAAGCTTTCTTT,CASSLGGMPGHTEAFF
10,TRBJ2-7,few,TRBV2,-,TGTGCCAGCAGGCTAGGCGAGCAGTACTTC,CASRLGEQYF
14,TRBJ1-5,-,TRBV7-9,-,TGTGCCAGCAGCTTAGTAGGCAGAAATCAGCCCCAGCATTTT,CASSLVGRNQPQHF
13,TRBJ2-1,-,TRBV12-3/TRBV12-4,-,TGTGCCAGCAGTTTCAGTCTCAACAATGAGCAGTTCTTC,CASSFSLNNEQFF
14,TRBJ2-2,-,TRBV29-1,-,TGCAGCGTTGCTCGGGGGCCGAACACCGGGGAGCTGTTTTTT,CSVARGPNTGELFF
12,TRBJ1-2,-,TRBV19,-,TGTGCCAGTAGTATACGAGGGGATGGCTACACCTTC,CASSIRGDGYTF
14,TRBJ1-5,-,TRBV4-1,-,TGCGCCAGCAGCCGGATACATGGTGGGGAGCCCCAGCATTTT,CASSRIHGGEPQHF
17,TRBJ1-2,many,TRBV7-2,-,TGTGCCAGCAGCTTAGATGCGTACAGCACAGCTAACTATGGCTACACCTTC,CASSLDAYSTANYGYTF
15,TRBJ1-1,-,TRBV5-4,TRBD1,TGTGCCAGCAGCTGGGGACAGGGCGGGAACACTGAAGCTTTCTTT,CASSWGQGGNTEAFF
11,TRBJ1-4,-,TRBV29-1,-,TGCAGCGCATCAACTAATGAAAAACTGTTTTTT,CSASTNEKLFF
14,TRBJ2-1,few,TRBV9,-,TGTGCCAGCAGCGTTGGACTTTCCTACAATGAGCAGTTCTTC,CASSVGLSYNEQFF
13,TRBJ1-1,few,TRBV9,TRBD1,TGTGCCAGCAGCGCTGGGACAGACACTGAAGCTTTCTTT,CASSAGTDTEAFF
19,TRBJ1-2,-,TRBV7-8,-,TGTGCCAGCAGCTTAGACTCCGGAGGGCGGAATCAAAGGATCTATGGCTACACCTTC,CASSLDSGGRNQRIYGYTF
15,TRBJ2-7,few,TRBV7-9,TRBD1,TGTGCCAGCAGCTTATCGAGACAGGGGACCTACGAGCAGTACTTC,CASSLSRQGTYEQYF
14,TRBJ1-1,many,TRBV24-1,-,TGTGCCACCAGTGATACAGGGAGTGGTCCTGAAGCTTTCTTT,CATSDTGSGPEAFF
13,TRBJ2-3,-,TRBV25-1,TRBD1,TGTGCCAGCCGGACAGGGCACACAGATACGCAGTATTTT,CASRTGHTDTQYF
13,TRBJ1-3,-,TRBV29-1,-,TGCAGCGTCTCGTCCGGGGGTGGTAACACCATATATTTT,CSVSSGGGNTIYF